Described below is a single T cell receptor (beta chain) sequence and its context. Authors' processing steps: Reference gene primer amplification gave estimated nucleated cell counts. Generated by immunoSEQ multiplex PCR, the TCRdb table keeps only in-frame clones and is missing some. From that table come the V and J calls and clone size; the DNA was used to work out D and trimming. This sample yields around 130,000 clones, of which approximately 80% are seen a single time; 1.9% belongs to the top ten. This record belongs to a study of blood T cell repertoires in COVID-19. The wider study: From T cells, B-cell-depleted T cells, or PBMCs came the material, which was cDNA or gDNA.

The CDR3 extends over 18 amino acids. Germline CDR1 is LNHDA and CDR2 is SQIVND (reference sequence). V trimming: 2 bases; J trimming: 1 base; junction bases outside the gene matches: 6. The chain links TRBV19 to TRBJ2-6; TRBD1 matches at 9 bases. The sequencing input was peripheral blood. This TCR came from a man in his 70s with acute or convalescent COVID-19. For the CDR3, the DNA is TGTGCCAGTAGTATAACTGGACAGGGGCAATCTGGGGCCAACGTCCTGACTTTC. It codes for CASSITGQGQSGANVLTF.